The entry that follows covers one TCR beta chain sequence. Its target is not known. This entry belongs to a study of yellow fever vaccine responses in identical twins. Study findings and constraints: A vaccine T cell response that seemed partly convergent and partly personalized was reported in twins.

TCRdb reprocessed the RT-PCR reads with MiXCR, giving one entry per CDR3 protein. The data show more than 15,000 distinct CDR3 sequences, 65% to 85% seen once. Germline CDR1 and CDR2: SGHVS and FNYEAQ. The ends were cut back, 1 base at V and 8 bases at J, with 12 bases in the middle. The CDR3 has 15 residues. The sequencing used T cells from blood (PBMCs), unsorted or a sorted subset (not recorded which), collected before or after yellow fever vaccination (not recorded which). This receptor was obtained from a woman between 18 and 29 years old who received the yellow fever vaccine. V usage is TRBV7-6 and J usage is TRBJ1-6, with a tentative D call TRBD1 (6 bases). In DNA, the CDR3 is TGTGCCAGCAGCTTAGTCGGAGGGGGTTATTCACCCCTCCACTTT. Protein: CASSLVGGGYSPLHF.